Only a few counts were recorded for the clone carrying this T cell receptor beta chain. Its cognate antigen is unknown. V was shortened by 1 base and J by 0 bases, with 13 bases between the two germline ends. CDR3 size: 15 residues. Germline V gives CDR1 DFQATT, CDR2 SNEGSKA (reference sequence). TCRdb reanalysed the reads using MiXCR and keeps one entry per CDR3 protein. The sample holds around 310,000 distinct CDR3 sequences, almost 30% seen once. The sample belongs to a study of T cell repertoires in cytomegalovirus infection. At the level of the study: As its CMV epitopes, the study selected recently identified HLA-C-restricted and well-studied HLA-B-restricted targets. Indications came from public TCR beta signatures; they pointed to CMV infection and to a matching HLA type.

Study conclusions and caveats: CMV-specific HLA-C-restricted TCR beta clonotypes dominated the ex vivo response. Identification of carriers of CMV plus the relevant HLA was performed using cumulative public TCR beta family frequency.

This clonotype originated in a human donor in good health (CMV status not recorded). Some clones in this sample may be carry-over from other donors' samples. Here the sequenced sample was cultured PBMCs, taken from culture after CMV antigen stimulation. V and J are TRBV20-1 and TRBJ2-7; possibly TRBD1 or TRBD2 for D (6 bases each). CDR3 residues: CSARVGGGVSYEQYF. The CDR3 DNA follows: TGCAGTGCTAGAGTAGGGGGAGGTGTCTCCTACGAGCAGTACTTC.